These T cell receptor beta chains were read from a single sample in a study of T cell changes during pregnancy in multiple sclerosis. TCRdb's table, derived via immunoSEQ multiplex PCR, lists solely in-frame clones and lacks some. The repertoire includes roughly 60,000 clones, approximately 90% of them detected once, and around 0.57% sits in the top ten. The sample in question was CD4+ T cells from peripheral blood mononuclear cells, obtained in the first trimester of pregnancy. These receptors were obtained from a female donor with multiple sclerosis, enrolled in a pregnancy study. Each CDR3 is given with its conserved first and last residue. D genes are given only for firm matches. Only some rows state a clone size, as once, few, many or a class for expanded clones.

>14|NA|NA|TRBV19|TRBJ2-7
CASSLTTGNGEQYF
TGTGCCAGTAGTCTTACTACGGGGAATGGCGAGCAGTACTTC
>16|NA|NA|TRBV7-6|TRBJ1-6
CASSSDAAARGSPLHF
TGTGCCAGCAGCTCGGACGCGGCCGCACGGGGTTCACCCCTCCACTTT
>15|once|NA|TRBV12-5|TRBJ1-5
CASGLVLRNQKPQHF
TGTGCTAGTGGTTTGGTACTGAGGAATCAGAAGCCCCAGCATTTT
>16|NA|TRBD1|TRBV6-6|TRBJ2-6
CASSPAGGFGANVLTF
TGTGCCAGCAGCCCGGCAGGGGGCTTTGGGGCCAACGTCCTGACTTTC
>14|NA|NA|TRBV6-1|TRBJ1-1
CASNDRFMNTEAFF
TGTGCCAGCAACGACAGGTTCATGAACACTGAAGCTTTCTTT
>14|NA|TRBD1|TRBV11-2|TRBJ2-7
CASSAGTGGYEQYF
TGTGCCAGCAGCGCCGGGACAGGGGGCTACGAGCAGTACTTC
>15|NA|TRBD1|TRBV19|TRBJ1-4
CASSIGTGGNEKLFF
TGTGCCAGTAGTATAGGGACAGGGGGTAATGAAAAACTGTTTTTT
>15|NA|NA|TRBV5-1|TRBJ1-4
CASSLELATNEKLFF
TGCGCCAGCAGCTTGGAACTGGCAACTAATGAAAAACTGTTTTTT
>21|NA|TRBD1|TRBV4-1|TRBJ1-1
CASSQEKKAKDRGKSVSEAFF
TGCGCCAGCAGCCAAGAGAAAAAGGCAAAGGACAGGGGGAAGTCTGTGTCTGAAGCTTTCTTT
>13|NA|TRBD1|TRBV30|TRBJ1-5
CAWDMTGEQPQHF
TGTGCCTGGGACATGACAGGGGAACAGCCCCAGCATTTT
>16|NA|NA|TRBV28|TRBJ2-7
CASHTGRGQGAREQYF
TGTGCCAGTCATACAGGGCGGGGGCAGGGGGCCCGGGAGCAGTACTTC
>15|NA|NA|TRBV5-3|TRBJ2-2
CASPPGSRDTGELFF
TGTGCCAGCCCACCGGGTAGTCGCGACACCGGGGAGCTGTTTTTT
>14|NA|NA|TRBV27|TRBJ2-1
CASSLYGGTHEQFF
TGTGCCAGCAGTTTATATGGAGGGACCCATGAGCAGTTCTTC
>16|NA|NA|TRBV15|TRBJ2-1
CATSRGSGRQDNEQFF
TGTGCCACCAGCAGAGGCTCCGGTAGACAGGACAATGAGCAGTTCTTC
>14|NA|NA|TRBV14|TRBJ2-5
CASSQVMRAETQYF
TGTGCCAGCAGCCAAGTTATGAGGGCAGAGACCCAGTACTTC
>14|NA|NA|TRBV7-9|TRBJ2-2
CASSPRLITGELFF
TGTGCCAGCAGCCCGAGACTGATTACCGGGGAGCTGTTTTTT
>17|NA|NA|TRBV19|TRBJ1-1
CASKLFHEPKTNTEAFF
TGTGCCAGTAAACTCTTCCACGAGCCGAAAACTAACACTGAAGCTTTCTTT
>15|NA|NA|TRBV19|TRBJ2-6
CASNPQASGANVLTF
TGTGCCAGCAACCCCCAAGCCTCTGGGGCCAACGTCCTGACTTTC
>14|once|NA|TRBV30|TRBJ2-7
CAWSYRARTYEQYF
TGTGCCTGGAGTTACAGGGCTCGGACTTACGAGCAGTACTTC
>13|NA|NA|TRBV5-6|TRBJ1-2
CASSRDRSYGYTF
TGTGCCAGCAGTCGCGACAGGTCTTATGGCTACACCTTC
>15|NA|NA|TRBV6-6|TRBJ1-5
CASSRSDSSKQPQHF
TGTGCCAGCAGTCGATCCGACAGTTCGAAACAGCCCCAGCATTTT
>11|NA|NA|TRBV20-1|TRBJ1-1
CSAARSTEAFF
TGCAGTGCTGCCCGGAGCACTGAAGCTTTCTTT
>17|few|TRBD2|TRBV10-3|TRBJ2-7
CAISETIPGLAGHEQYF
TGTGCCATCAGTGAGACTATCCCGGGACTAGCGGGCCACGAGCAGTACTTC
>14|NA|NA|TRBV5-4|TRBJ2-7
CASSPGGVRYEQYF
TGTGCCAGCAGCCCCGGGGGAGTTCGCTACGAGCAGTACTTC
>12|once|NA|TRBV19|TRBJ1-1
CASSRRPTEAFF
TGTGCCAGTAGTCGCAGGCCAACTGAAGCTTTCTTT
>15|NA|TRBD2|TRBV5-1|TRBJ2-1
CASSLGTSGNNEQFF
TGCGCCAGCAGCTTGGGGACTAGCGGCAACAATGAGCAGTTCTTC
>15|NA|NA|TRBV5-4|TRBJ2-7
CASSLNGMTGYEQYF
TGTGCCAGCAGCTTGAACGGGATGACGGGCTACGAGCAGTACTTC
>15|many|NA|TRBV19|TRBJ1-2
CASSNRQAVTYGYTF
TGTGCCAGTAGTAACCGACAGGCGGTTACCTATGGCTACACCTTC
>14|NA|NA|TRBV6-5|TRBJ2-2
CASGNQGGTGELFF
TGTGCCAGCGGAAATCAGGGGGGCACCGGGGAGCTGTTTTTT
>15|NA|NA|TRBV5-1|TRBJ1-2
CASSLDRWANYGYTF
TGCGCCAGCAGCTTGGACAGGTGGGCTAACTATGGCTACACCTTC
>15|NA|TRBD2|TRBV11-3|TRBJ2-7
CASSSLAGGHYEQYF
TGTGCCAGCAGCTCTCTAGCGGGGGGCCACTACGAGCAGTACTTC
>17|NA|TRBD1|TRBV4-3|TRBJ1-2
CASSQDSRTGGGYGYTF
TGCGCCAGCAGCCAAGATTCCCGGACAGGGGGGGGCTATGGCTACACCTTC
>17|NA|TRBD1|TRBV19|TRBJ2-4
CASSIGGTGLSINIQYF
TGTGCCAGTAGTATAGGCGGGACAGGGCTTTCTATAAACATTCAGTACTTC
>16|NA|TRBD2|TRBV5-1|TRBJ2-5
CASSRSGRGGPETQYF
TGCGCCAGCAGCCGAAGCGGGCGGGGGGGCCCTGAGACCCAGTACTTC
>13|NA|NA|TRBV6-5|TRBJ1-1
CASSPNGRGDAFF
TGTGCCAGCAGTCCCAATGGCAGGGGAGACGCTTTCTTT
>14|NA|NA|TRBV30|TRBJ1-3
CAWIPAGGGNTIYF
TGTGCCTGGATTCCGGCCGGGGGGGGAAACACCATATATTTT